This TCR beta chain was recovered during a study of human T cells and chemical hapten exposure. Overall study context: A 2 cm by 2 cm inner upper arm patch received 2% DPC for sensitization.

Each CDR3 protein gets one entry after TCRdb re-called the RACE reads with MiXCR. Among roughly 380,000 distinct CDR3 sequences, more than 5% were seen once, and the ten largest hold 5% to 6%. This sample's time point: patch test 2, 6 weeks after DPC sensitization. Sample treatment: therapeutic diphenylcyclopropenone sensitization with weekly scalp DPC. Extraction of total RNA was performed on unfractionated whole blood. Germline loops: CDR1 SGHVS, CDR2 FQNEAQ. The CDR3 covers 16 residues. J lost 7 bases, V lost 2 bases, and 8 bases had no gene match. This clonotype was seen at least ten times. The specimen was whole blood, collected in connection with sensitization to the hapten diphenylcyclopropenone (DPC). The gene calls are TRBV7-8 and TRBJ1-6; 7 nucleotides line up with TRBD1. This receptor was identified in a woman younger than 35 with alopecia areata. Some clones in this sample may be carry-over from other donors' samples. The CDR3 region is CASSLRGDRNNSPLHF. The CDR3 DNA sequence: TGTGCCAGCAGCTTACGAGGGGACAGAAACAATTCACCCCTCCACTTT. Together with reference TRBV7-8 and TRBJ1-6, the CDR3 gives the full variable domain: GAGVSQSPRYKVAKRGQDVALRCDPISGHVSLFWYQQALGQGPEFLTYFQNEAQLDKSGLPSDRFFAERPEGSVSTLKIQRTQQEDSAVYLCASSLRGDRNNSPLHFGNGTRLTVT.